Each of the 13 T cell receptor beta chains below was sequenced from the same sample in a study of blood T cell repertoires in COVID-19. TCRdb's table, derived via immunoSEQ multiplex PCR, lists solely in-frame clones and lacks some. The table lists about 410,000 clones, about 91% of them singletons. The sequencing input was peripheral blood. The receptors stem from a woman in her forties with COVID-19, enrolled during active disease.

J is TRBJ2-7 and V is TRBV14, with D possibly being TRBD2 (6 bases). CDR1 SGHDN and CDR2 FVKESK come from the germline V gene. V was pared by 1 base and J by 6 bases, with 25 bases between. The CDR3 has 18 amino acids. For the CDR3, the DNA is TGTGCCAGCAGCCAAGGCCTTGCGGGACTCCAAAAAGGAGGCGAGCAGTACTTC. Residues: CASSQGLAGLQKGGEQYF.

This sequence joins TRBV6-5 and TRBJ1-2; the match to TRBD1 covers 8 bases. The CDR3 is 14 residues long. The ends lost 9 bases at V and 8 bases at J; junction bases unmatched: 14. The germline V gene has CDR1 MNHEY and CDR2 SVGAGI. The CDR3 loop is CASINDRGTGGYTF. Written as DNA, the CDR3 is TGTGCCAGTATAAACGACAGGGGAACTGGCGGCTACACCTTC.

The chain recombines TRBV13 with TRBJ1-3, with 12 bases lining up with TRBD1. Per germline, CDR1 PRHDT and CDR2 FYEKMQ (reference sequence). With 5 bases clipped from V and 4 bases from J, the junction kept 6 bases outside the gene matches. CDR3 length: 16 residues. Written as DNA, the CDR3 is TGTGCCAGCAGCCCCGGGACAGGGGGCTCCGGAAACACCATATATTTT. This sequence encodes CASSPGTGGSGNTIYF.

This clone came up a few times. The V call is TRBV29-1, the J call TRBJ1-1; 8 bases are a match to TRBD1. J gave up 7 bases and V 0 bases, and 7 bases lay outside the gene matches. The CDR3 runs 14 residues. Germline assignment: CDR1 SQVTM and CDR2 ANQGSEA. In DNA, the CDR3 is TGCAGCGTTGAAGATCTGGGACAGGTATATGAAGCTTTCTTT. Protein product: CSVEDLGQVYEAFF.

This clone was seen more than once but under ten times. The chain joins TRBV7-2 to TRBJ2-3, with 10 bases lining up with TRBD1. Per germline, CDR1 SGHTA and CDR2 FQGNSA. CDR3 size: 15 residues. The junction had 4 bases not matched to a gene; V was cut back by 4 bases and J by 3 bases. In nucleotides, the CDR3 is TGTGCCAGCAGCTACCGGACAGGGGGAACAGATACGCAGTATTTT. It encodes CASSYRTGGTDTQYF.

The chain joins TRBV28 to TRBJ2-3; perhaps TRBD1 as D (6 bases). Germline assignment: CDR1 MDHEN and CDR2 SYDVKM. This CDR3 spans 15 amino acids. V was pared by 3 bases and J by 1 base, with 11 bases between. The CDR3 coding sequence is TGTGCCAGCAGTTTCCTGACAGGTGGCACAGATACGCAGTATTTT. Translated: CASSFLTGGTDTQYF.

The J gene is TRBJ2-2, the V gene TRBV19, with TRBD2 identical over 7 bases. Germline CDR1 LNHDA, CDR2 SQIVND (reference sequence). Unmatched junction bases numbered 6, after V lost 5 bases and J lost 6 bases. The CDR3 has 14 residues. The CDR3 reads CASSEAGAAGELFF. CDR3 nucleotides: TGTGCCAGTAGTGAGGCGGGAGCGGCCGGGGAGCTGTTTTTT.

The V call is TRBV3-1 (or the pseudogene TRBV3-2), the J call TRBJ1-2; no reliable D call. The CDR3 loop spans 15 amino acids. V shed 0 bases and J shed 2 bases, with 10 bases lying between them. The germline gives CDR1 LGHDT, CDR2 YNNKEL (reference sequence). The CDR3 sequence is CASSQELGRNYGYTF. The CDR3, as DNA: TGTGCCAGCAGCCAAGAGCTGGGGAGGAACTATGGCTACACCTTC.

This clone appeared a few times. This chain joins TRBV7-3 and TRBJ1-1; possible D gene TRBD1, 6 bases. Germline V lookup: CDR1 SGHTA, CDR2 FQGTGA. The CDR3 contains 13 residues. Trimming took off 5 bases at V and 4 bases at J, with 11 bases between the two ends. CDR3 amino acids: CASSPRGFTEAFF. CDR3 bases: TGTGCCAGCAGCCCCAGGGGATTCACTGAAGCTTTCTTT. Together with reference TRBV7-3 and TRBJ1-1, the CDR3 gives the full variable domain: GAGVSQTPSNKVTEKGKYVELRCDPISGHTALYWYRQSLGQGPEFLIYFQGTGAADDSGLPNDRFFAVRPEGSVSTLKIQRTERGDSAVYLCASSPRGFTEAFFGQGTRLTVV.

The chain recombines TRBV6-6 with TRBJ1-2; D is perhaps TRBD1 (5 bases). CDR3 length equals 13 residues. Germline CDR1 reads MNHNY; CDR2 reads SVGAGI (reference sequence). Between the trimmed V and J ends, which lost 4 bases and 4 bases, there was a span of 10 bases. CDR3 in amino acids: CASSSQGGYGYTF. DNA for the CDR3: TGTGCCAGCAGTTCTCAGGGCGGCTATGGCTACACCTTC.

The chain employs TRBV9 and TRBJ2-2, with 10 bases aligning to TRBD2. The V and J ends lost 6 bases and 4 bases, in that order; junction bases with no gene match: 12. Looked up from germline, CDR1 is SGDLS and CDR2 is YYNGEE. The CDR3 has 17 amino acids. For the CDR3, the DNA is TGTGCCAGCAATAGGCAGCGGGGGGGCTCAAGCACCGGGGAGCTGTTTTTT. Translated: CASNRQRGGSSTGELFF.

The J gene is TRBJ2-7, the V gene TRBV6-2 or TRBV6-3; a possible D gene is TRBD2 (5 bases). The CDR3 is made up of 14 amino acids. V lost 6 bases to trimming and J lost 2 bases, with 14 bases between them. The germline V gene encodes CDR1 MNHEY and CDR2 SVGEGT. CDR3: CASSYGLGTYEQYF. CDR3 in DNA: TGTGCCAGCAGCTATGGACTGGGAACCTACGAGCAGTACTTC.

The CDR3 DNA is TGTGCCAGCAGCTCGCGACAGTCCAGCTCTGGAAACACCATATATTTT. It translates to CASSSRQSSSGNTIYF. The rearrangement joins TRBV11-2 to TRBJ1-3; perhaps TRBD1 as D (5 bases). The germline V gene encodes CDR1 SGHAT and CDR2 FQNNGV. The CDR3 length is 16 residues. V was trimmed by 4 bases and J by 0 bases, leaving 13 bases between them.